A single sample is the source of the 24 T cell receptor beta chains below, sequenced in a study of blood T cells in healthy people across ages. For the second PCR, which ran for about 7 to 11 cycles, a sample-barcoded 5' primer and a J-beta primer mix were used. TCRdb recomputed calls from the 5' RACE reads with MiXCR, one row per CDR3 protein. The sample carries hundreds of thousands of distinct CDR3 sequences, roughly 35% recorded once. Material: blood. These receptors originate from a man between 18 and 35 years old in good health.

The rearrangement joins TRBV9 to TRBJ1-1; 7 bases map to TRBD1. The CDR3 extends over 14 amino acids. Germline CDR1 and CDR2: SGDLS and YYNGEE. V lost 6 bases and J lost 5; bases outside the gene matches: 10. CDR3 region: CASTGGGEGTEAFF. For the CDR3, the DNA is TGTGCCAGCACGGGAGGGGGCGAGGGAACTGAAGCTTTCTTT.

This clonotype has just a few counts. The chain joins TRBV5-1 to TRBJ2-2, with D perhaps TRBD1 or TRBD2 (6 bases each). Germline CDR1 is SGHRS and CDR2 is YFSETQ. The CDR3 length is 14 residues. V was clipped by 3 bases and J by 4 bases, with 10 bases between them. The CDR3 sequence is CASSSRGGTGELFF. The CDR3 nucleotides read TGCGCCAGCAGCTCCAGGGGAGGCACCGGGGAGCTGTTTTTT.

This clonotype was recorded a few times. The chain joins TRBV5-1 to TRBJ1-5, with 7 bases lining up with TRBD1. V was pared by 5 bases and J by 3 bases, with 2 bases of the junction left unmatched. The CDR3 has 13 residues. The germline V gene encodes CDR1 SGHRS and CDR2 YFSETQ. The DNA of the CDR3 is TGCGCCAGCAGGACAGGGATCAATCAGCCCCAGCATTTT. Its translation: CASRTGINQPQHF.

The chain combines TRBV6-5 with TRBJ1-3; no firm D call. This CDR3 contains 15 residues. Germline CDR1 and CDR2: MNHEY and SVGAGI. V gave up 6 bases and J gave up 0 bases, with 12 bases separating them. The CDR3 DNA reads TGTGCCAGCAGACTTAGAGATTTCTCTGGAAACACCATATATTTT. As protein: CASRLRDFSGNTIYF.

The chain is built from TRBV20-1 and TRBJ2-5; no clear D. The DNA matches TRBJ2-1 better at its end, which makes the J call doubtful. Germline V gene data show CDR1 as DFQATT and CDR2 as SNEGSKA (reference sequence). The CDR3 loop spans 15 amino acids. CDR3 sequence: CSARARPGVQETQFF. CDR3 DNA sequence: TGCAGTGCTAGAGCCCGACCTGGGGTCCAAGAGACCCAGTTCTTC.

V is TRBV9 and J is TRBJ1-1; D ambiguous. Trimming removed 0 bases from V and 4 bases from J, with 10 bases in between. This CDR3 has 14 residues. CDR1 is SGDLS and CDR2 is YYNGEE in the germline V gene. As DNA, the CDR3 is TGTGCCAGCAGCGTAGGTCTGGGAGGCACTGAAGCTTTCTTT. Translated, it gives CASSVGLGGTEAFF. Looking up the rest from reference TRBV9 and TRBJ1-1 gives the full variable domain: DSGVTQTPKHLITATGQRVTLRCSPRSGDLSVYWYQQSLDQGLQFLIQYYNGEERAKGNILERFSAQQFPDLHSELNLSSLELGDSALYFCASSVGLGGTEAFFGQGTRLTVV.

The chain recombines TRBV4-3 with TRBJ2-3; D not certain. V lost 0 bases to trimming and J lost 0 bases, with 16 bases between them. CDR1 is LGHNA, CDR2 YSLEER, per germline. This CDR3 comprises 18 residues. The DNA of the CDR3 is TGCGCCAGCAGCCAAGATCCTCTTTTTACGTCCAGCACAGATACGCAGTATTTT. Protein sequence: CASSQDPLFTSSTDTQYF.

Here the CDR3 reads CSADPGTPNYGYTF. CDR3 DNA sequence: TGCAGTGCTGATCCCGGGACACCTAACTATGGCTACACCTTC. This chain uses TRBV20-1 with TRBJ1-2; TRBD1 might be the D (6 bases). Germline assignment: CDR1 DFQATT and CDR2 SNEGSKA (reference sequence). This CDR3 contains 14 residues. V lost 5 bases and J 0 bases, leaving 13 bases between the germline ends.

This clonotype was counted only a few times. The CDR3 region is CSARVAGANYGYTF. Written as DNA, the CDR3 is TGCAGTGCTAGAGTGGCGGGGGCTAACTATGGCTACACCTTC. This sequence joins TRBV20-1 and TRBJ1-2; TRBD1 might be the D (5 bases). V lost 1 base and J lost 0, with 9 bases in between. Germline V gives CDR1 DFQATT, CDR2 SNEGSKA (reference sequence). This CDR3 has 14 amino acids.

This clonotype has more than one count but fewer than ten. The chain joins TRBV28 to TRBJ2-1, with D maybe TRBD1 (6 bases). The CDR3 is made up of 14 amino acids. The germline CDR1 and CDR2 sequences are MDHEN and SYDVKM. Trimming took off 7 bases at V and 9 bases at J, with 19 bases between the two ends. The chain's CDR3 is CASTPTGPLGEQFF. DNA for the CDR3: TGTGCCAGCACCCCGACAGGCCCCCTGGGTGAGCAGTTCTTC. The complete variable domain, with remaining parts taken from reference TRBV28 and TRBJ2-1, reads DVKVTQSSRYLVKRTGEKVFLECVQDMDHENMFWYRQDPGLGLRLIYFSYDVKMKEKGDIPEGYSVSREKKERFSLILESASTNQTSMYLCASTPTGPLGEQFFGPGTRLTVL.

This clonotype was detected many times. The gene calls are TRBV4-2 and TRBJ2-3; no definite D call. The CDR3 has 15 amino acids. Germline V gene data show CDR1 as LGHNA and CDR2 as YNFKEQ. With 0 bases removed from V and 1 base from J, the gap between germline ends came to 8 bases. The CDR3 loop reads CASSQDKRRTDTQYF. Written as DNA, the CDR3 is TGTGCCAGCAGCCAAGATAAGAGGCGCACAGATACGCAGTATTTT.

This clonotype has a handful of counts. V usage is TRBV11-1 and J usage is TRBJ2-1, with D unresolved. Gene TRBJ2-7 matches the end of the DNA better, so the J call may be wrong. This CDR3 has 15 amino acids. CDR1 and CDR2 from the germline V gene are SGHAT and FQDESV (reference sequence). CDR3 in amino acids: CASSLESAEYNEQYF. Here the CDR3 DNA reads TGTGCCAGCAGCTTAGAGTCGGCAGAATACAATGAGCAGTACTTC.

This clonotype was detected a few times. The gene calls are TRBV20-1 and TRBJ1-2; the match to TRBD1 covers 7 bases. CDR3 length: 13 residues. Germline V gene sequence: CDR1 DFQATT, CDR2 SNEGSKA (reference sequence). J lost 4 bases, V lost 0 bases, and 2 bases had no gene match. CDR3 residues: CSARETGFYGYTF. The CDR3 region has the DNA TGCAGTGCTAGAGAGACAGGGTTCTATGGCTACACCTTC.

This sequence joins TRBV4-1 and TRBJ1-2; D ambiguous. V dropped 1 base and J dropped 0 bases, with 12 bases sitting between them. From germline, CDR1 is MGHRA and CDR2 YSYEKL. The CDR3 contains 16 residues. CDR3 region: CASSQGVDAANYGYTF. DNA of the CDR3: TGCGCCAGCAGCCAAGGGGTAGACGCCGCTAACTATGGCTACACCTTC.

As for this clonotype: A junction end diverges from the germline sequence, so it may reflect a read error. The gene calls are TRBV5-6 and TRBJ1-1; possible D gene TRBD1, 6 bases. CDR3 length equals 13 residues. Germline-derived CDR1 and CDR2 are SGHDT and YYEEEE. CDR3 loop: CVSSPKQGRGAFF. In DNA, the CDR3 is TGTGTCAGCAGCCCAAAACAGGGCCGAGGCGCTTTCTTT.

This clonotype has at least ten counts. Its ends do not fully match the called genes, so a read error is possible. The rearrangement links TRBV12-3 or TRBV12-4 to TRBJ2-1, with TRBD2 identical over 8 bases. The CDR3 contains 15 residues. Written as DNA, the CDR3 is TGTGCCAGCACTTTAGGGCTAGCGGGTTACAATGAGCAGTTCTTC. Residues: CASTLGLAGYNEQFF.

J is TRBJ2-1 and V is TRBV7-9; D is unresolved. The CDR3 sequence is 20 residues long. The V end lost 4 bases, the J end lost 0 bases, and 25 bases lay between the germline ends. Germline CDR1 and CDR2: SEHNR and FQNEAQ (reference sequence). The CDR3 sequence: CASSSSRLVGPPSSYNEQFF. CDR3 nucleotide sequence: TGTGCCAGCAGCTCATCGAGGCTTGTAGGGCCCCCGAGCTCCTACAATGAGCAGTTCTTC.

This clonotype has at least ten counts. V usage is TRBV6-5 and J usage is TRBJ2-5; 9 bases align to TRBD2. V lost 2 bases to trimming and J lost 5 bases; unmatched junction nucleotides: 6. The germline gives CDR1 MNHEY, CDR2 SVGAGI. CDR3 length: 15 residues. CDR3 bases: TGTGCCAGCAGTTACACAACTAGCGGGTCTGAGACCCAGTACTTC. Translation gives CASSYTTSGSETQYF.

This clonotype has just one count. This chain connects TRBV12-3 or TRBV12-4 to TRBJ2-2; the match to TRBD1 covers 9 bases. Trimming at V came to 5 bases and at J to 11 bases, leaving 12 bases not matched to a gene. The CDR3 has 15 residues. This CDR3 is CASSGGQGYTLELFF. CDR3 nucleotide sequence: TGTGCCAGCAGTGGGGGACAGGGTTACACCCTTGAGCTGTTTTTT.

The sample holds a few counts of this clonotype. The chain carries TRBV6-5 and TRBJ2-3, with D tentatively TRBD2 (7 bases). Trimming removed 3 bases at V and 4 bases at J, with 23 bases between. The CDR3 runs to 18 residues. CDR1 and CDR2 from the germline V gene are MNHEY and SVGAGI. The CDR3 spells CASSYGGRGRGTPDTQYF. The CDR3 DNA reads TGTGCCAGCAGTTATGGGGGCCGGGGGCGGGGGACGCCAGATACGCAGTATTTT.

Only one count was recorded for this clonotype. One end of the junction varies from germline; a read error may be responsible. The chain employs TRBV4-3 and TRBJ2-1; D is ambiguous. The CDR3 consists of 14 residues. Germline V CDR1 and CDR2: LGHNA, YSLEER. CDR3 bases: TGCGCCAGCGGCCAATCCCGCACGGCCGGTGAGCAGTTCTTC. Its translation is CASGQSRTAGEQFF.

This clonotype was picked up many times. This chain connects TRBV20-1 to TRBJ2-3; unclear D gene. This CDR3 region has 13 residues. Trimming left V 1 base short and J 2 bases short, with 7 bases between. The germline V gene has CDR1 DFQATT and CDR2 SNEGSKA (reference sequence). The CDR3 coding sequence is TGCAGTGCTAGAGTTTTTCTCACAGATACGCAGTATTTT. Its protein is CSARVFLTDTQYF.

The J gene is TRBJ1-2, the V gene TRBV7-2, with unresolved D. This CDR3 region has 17 residues. Germline V gene sequence: CDR1 SGHTA, CDR2 FQGNSA. V was trimmed by 5 bases and J by 4 bases, leaving 23 bases between them. In DNA form, the CDR3 reads TGTGCCAGCAGCCTAGGGCAACCGGAACTCTCTGGCTATGGCTACACCTTC. Translated, it gives CASSLGQPELSGYGYTF.

This clonotype was seen at least ten times. The CDR3 DNA is TGTGCCAGCAGCATCGGACAGGGATCTTATGGCTACACCTTC. It codes for CASSIGQGSYGYTF. The chain recombines TRBV9 with TRBJ1-2, with TRBD1 matching 8 bases. This CDR3 is 14 amino acids long. Germline V lookup: CDR1 SGDLS, CDR2 YYNGEE. The junction had 7 bases not matched to a gene; V was cut back by 4 bases and J by 5 bases.